A selection of T cell receptor beta chains follows, all from one sample in a study of shared clonotypes between healthy human individuals. TCRdb's table, derived via immunoSEQ multiplex PCR, lists solely in-frame clones and lacks some. Among approximately 700,000 clones listed, approximately 73% were seen once. Specimen: memory CD4+ T cells sorted from blood. These receptors all stem from a woman aged 25 to 45 in good health. CDR3s include the opening cysteine and the closing phenylalanine or tryptophan. Each record gives: J gene, clone size, V gene, D gene, CDR3 DNA, CDR3 protein. A D gene is named only where the DNA matches it firmly. Not every row has a clone size; where given, it reads once, few, many or a size class.

J: TRBJ2-3
size: -
V: TRBV6-1
D: TRBD1
DNA: TGTGCCACTAGGACAGGGACGAGCACAGATACGCAGTATTTT
CDR3: CATRTGTSTDTQYF

J: TRBJ1-2
size: -
V: TRBV4-1
D: -
DNA: TGCGCCAGCAGCCAACCTCACAGGGAAGCTAACTATGGCTACACCTTC
CDR3: CASSQPHREANYGYTF

J: TRBJ1-1
size: -
V: TRBV19
D: -
DNA: TGTGCCAGTAGTATAGGGATACTCGGCGCTGAAGCTTTCTTT
CDR3: CASSIGILGAEAFF

J: TRBJ1-2
size: -
V: TRBV5-6
D: TRBD1
DNA: TGTGCCAGCAGCCCAGGGACAGGGCACTATGGCTACACCTTC
CDR3: CASSPGTGHYGYTF

J: TRBJ2-1
size: -
V: TRBV2
D: -
DNA: TGTGCCAGCAGTGTGGAACAATACAATGAGCAGTTCTTC
CDR3: CASSVEQYNEQFF

J: TRBJ2-5
size: -
V: TRBV14
D: -
DNA: TGTGCCAGCAGCCTACCGGGAAACCAAGAGACCCAGTACTTC
CDR3: CASSLPGNQETQYF

J: TRBJ2-7
size: -
V: TRBV11-2
D: TRBD1
DNA: TGTGCCAGCAGCTGGACAGGGGGCTTAAACGAGCAGTACTTC
CDR3: CASSWTGGLNEQYF

J: TRBJ2-1
size: -
V: TRBV7-9
D: -
DNA: TGTGCCAGCAGCTTATACAACCGGAAGGGGGATGAGCAGTTCTTC
CDR3: CASSLYNRKGDEQFF

J: TRBJ2-5
size: few
V: TRBV9
D: TRBD2
DNA: TGTGCCAGCAGTGTTAGCGGGAGGGAGACCCAGTACTTC
CDR3: CASSVSGRETQYF

J: TRBJ1-3
size: once
V: TRBV2
D: -
DNA: TGTGCCAGCAGTGAATTGGGGACGCACTCTGGAAACACCATATATTTT
CDR3: CASSELGTHSGNTIYF

J: TRBJ2-2
size: -
V: TRBV5-4
D: -
DNA: TGTGCCAGCAGCTTGGATCCCTTGGACACCGGGGAGCTGTTTTTT
CDR3: CASSLDPLDTGELFF

J: TRBJ1-5
size: -
V: TRBV7-8
D: TRBD1
DNA: TGTGCCAGCAGCTGGGGACAGGGTATCAGCAATCAGCCCCAGCATTTT
CDR3: CASSWGQGISNQPQHF

J: TRBJ1-5
size: few
V: TRBV2
D: -
DNA: TGTGCCAGCAGTGAATTTGTTAGGGGTAATCAGCCCCAGCATTTT
CDR3: CASSEFVRGNQPQHF

J: TRBJ2-1
size: -
V: TRBV27
D: -
DNA: TGTGCCAGCAGTTTAGGCGGGCCCTACAATGAGCAGTTCTTC
CDR3: CASSLGGPYNEQFF

J: TRBJ1-2
size: -
V: TRBV28
D: -
DNA: TGTGCCAGCAGTCGACAGGCTGGCTATGGCTACACCTTC
CDR3: CASSRQAGYGYTF

J: TRBJ1-2
size: few
V: TRBV28
D: -
DNA: TGTGCCAGCATTCCCGCCTCCAGGGAGTCAAAGGGCTACACCTTC
CDR3: CASIPASRESKGYTF

J: TRBJ2-3
size: -
V: TRBV6-1
D: -
DNA: TGTGCCAGCAGGGTGAGAAGAGATACGCAGTATTTT
CDR3: CASRVRRDTQYF

J: TRBJ2-7
size: -
V: TRBV19
D: -
DNA: TGTGCCAGTAGTAGAACCCCCGGGACGGGACTTTCCTACGAGCAGTACTTC
CDR3: CASSRTPGTGLSYEQYF

J: TRBJ2-2
size: -
V: TRBV5-1
D: TRBD2
DNA: TGCGCCAGCCAGCCCCACAGCGGGAGTACCACCGGGGAGCTGTTTTTT
CDR3: CASQPHSGSTTGELFF

J: TRBJ2-2
size: -
V: TRBV4-1
D: TRBD2
DNA: TGCGCCAGCATGCGACTAGCCCCACACGGCGGGGAGCTGTTTTTT
CDR3: CASMRLAPHGGELFF

J: TRBJ2-5
size: many
V: TRBV20-1
D: -
DNA: TGCAGTGCTAGAGATCAAGAGACCCAGTACTTC
CDR3: CSARDQETQYF

J: TRBJ1-2
size: -
V: TRBV19
D: -
DNA: TGTGCCAGTAACTATGACGCCAGGGCCCTAAACTATGGCTACACCTTC
CDR3: CASNYDARALNYGYTF

J: TRBJ2-4
size: -
V: TRBV7-9
D: -
DNA: TGTGCCAGCAGGACAACTAGGGTAGTAGCCAAAAACATTCAGTACTTC
CDR3: CASRTTRVVAKNIQYF

J: TRBJ2-7
size: -
V: TRBV28
D: -
DNA: TGTGCCAGCAGTTTATCACTCTCCAGCTCCTACGAGCAGTACTTC
CDR3: CASSLSLSSSYEQYF

J: TRBJ2-3
size: few
V: TRBV28
D: -
DNA: TGTGCCAGCTCTTCGTCGGGAGACTACACAGATACGCAGTATTTT
CDR3: CASSSSGDYTDTQYF

J: TRBJ2-3
size: -
V: TRBV5-1
D: TRBD2
DNA: TGCGCCAGCAGCTTGGTGGGGCGGGAGTACCAGTATTTT
CDR3: CASSLVGREYQYF

J: TRBJ2-7
size: -
V: TRBV28
D: TRBD1
DNA: TGTGCCAGCAGTACTTCCGGGACAGAAAACTACGAGCAGTACTTC
CDR3: CASSTSGTENYEQYF

J: TRBJ1-6
size: -
V: TRBV9
D: -
DNA: TGTGCCAGCAGCGTAGGAGGGCCCCATAATTCACCCCTCCACTTT
CDR3: CASSVGGPHNSPLHF

J: TRBJ1-4
size: -
V: TRBV6-1
D: -
DNA: TGTGCCAGCGGGCAATCCCGAACTAATGAAAAACTGTTTTTT
CDR3: CASGQSRTNEKLFF

J: TRBJ2-5
size: -
V: TRBV2
D: TRBD1
DNA: TGTGCCAGCAGCCGAACAGGGGGCCGAGAGACCCAGTACTTC
CDR3: CASSRTGGRETQYF

J: TRBJ2-7
size: -
V: TRBV19
D: TRBD1
DNA: TGTGCCAGTAGTTTTCCGGACAGGGACGAGCAGTACTTC
CDR3: CASSFPDRDEQYF

J: TRBJ2-3
size: -
V: TRBV6-1
D: TRBD2
DNA: TGTGCCAGCAGTGGCAGACCTAGCGGATCCACAGATACGCAGTATTTT
CDR3: CASSGRPSGSTDTQYF

J: TRBJ2-5
size: few
V: TRBV6-4
D: TRBD2
DNA: TGTGCCAGCAGTGTGAGAAAGGGACTAGACCGGGGGGAAGAGACCCAGTACTTC
CDR3: CASSVRKGLDRGEETQYF

J: TRBJ1-5
size: once
V: TRBV28
D: -
DNA: TGTGCCAGCAAAGGGAGGGCCAGCCGCAATCAGCCCCAGCATTTT
CDR3: CASKGRASRNQPQHF

J: TRBJ1-1
size: -
V: TRBV4-1
D: TRBD1
DNA: TGCGCCAGCAGCCACAGGACAGGGATCTCCGGGGACACTGAAGCTTTCTTT
CDR3: CASSHRTGISGDTEAFF

J: TRBJ2-1
size: -
V: TRBV29-1
D: TRBD2
DNA: TGCAGCGCGGGACTAGCGATCTACAATGAGCAGTTCTTC
CDR3: CSAGLAIYNEQFF

J: TRBJ2-7
size: -
V: TRBV30
D: TRBD1
DNA: TGTGCCTGGAGTGTACAGGGACAGACTACCTACGAGCAGTACTTC
CDR3: CAWSVQGQTTYEQYF

J: TRBJ2-7
size: -
V: TRBV11-2
D: -
DNA: TGTGCCAGCAGCCCTCGGACCATTCACTACGAGCAGTACTTC
CDR3: CASSPRTIHYEQYF

J: TRBJ2-3
size: -
V: TRBV28
D: TRBD2
DNA: TGTGCCAGCAGTGACGGCGGGAGTTTGGGCACAGATACGCAGTATTTT
CDR3: CASSDGGSLGTDTQYF

J: TRBJ2-3
size: -
V: TRBV30
D: TRBD2
DNA: TGTGCCGGCCGACTAGCGGGAAACACAGATACGCAGTATTTT
CDR3: CAGRLAGNTDTQYF

J: TRBJ2-1
size: once
V: TRBV6-4
D: -
DNA: TGTGCCAGCAGTGAAACAACGGGTTACAATGAGCAGTTCTTC
CDR3: CASSETTGYNEQFF

J: TRBJ2-7
size: once
V: TRBV6-1
D: -
DNA: TGTGCCAGCCTAGTTTTCGAGCAGTACTTC
CDR3: CASLVFEQYF

J: TRBJ2-7
size: -
V: TRBV19
D: -
DNA: TGTGCCAGTAGTAGAGGGCCGGGACGGGAGAGCTCCTACGAGCAGTACTTC
CDR3: CASSRGPGRESSYEQYF

J: TRBJ2-1
size: -
V: TRBV7-2
D: -
DNA: TGTGCCAGCAGCTCTATATACCGGGGCCCAGAGCAGTTCTTC
CDR3: CASSSIYRGPEQFF

J: TRBJ1-5
size: -
V: TRBV20-1
D: -
DNA: TGCAGGGACCGTTGCAATCAGCCCCAGCATTTT
CDR3: CRDRCNQPQHF

J: TRBJ2-5
size: few
V: TRBV10-1
D: TRBD2
DNA: TGCGCCAGCAGTATAGCGGGAGGGGAGACCCAGTACTTC
CDR3: CASSIAGGETQYF

J: TRBJ2-7
size: -
V: TRBV28
D: TRBD2
DNA: TGTGCCACCAGGCTTAGCGGGAGGGCCTACGAGCAGTACTTC
CDR3: CATRLSGRAYEQYF

J: TRBJ1-1
size: once
V: TRBV28
D: -
DNA: TGTGCCAGCAGTTTAGTCAACATGAACACTGAAGCTTTCTTT
CDR3: CASSLVNMNTEAFF

J: TRBJ2-7
size: few
V: TRBV28
D: TRBD1
DNA: TGTGCCGGATACCGGGACAGGTGGGACGAGCAGTACTTC
CDR3: CAGYRDRWDEQYF

J: TRBJ2-2
size: -
V: TRBV7-7
D: TRBD2
DNA: TGTGCCAGCAGCTTAGGTTATAAGCGGGAGTCCGGGGAGCTGTTTTTT
CDR3: CASSLGYKRESGELFF

J: TRBJ2-3
size: -
V: TRBV29-1
D: TRBD2
DNA: TGCAGCGTTGATGGGGTAGCGGGAATGCGCGCAGATACGCAGTATTTT
CDR3: CSVDGVAGMRADTQYF

J: TRBJ2-2
size: once
V: TRBV5-4
D: -
DNA: TGTGCCAGCAGCTTGGTGCACACCGGGGAGCTGTTTTTT
CDR3: CASSLVHTGELFF

J: TRBJ2-3
size: -
V: TRBV25-1
D: TRBD1
DNA: TGTGCCAGCAGTGGGGACAGGCACGGTGGGTATACGCAGTATTTT
CDR3: CASSGDRHGGYTQYF

J: TRBJ1-4
size: once
V: TRBV21-1
D: -
DNA: TGTGCCAGCAGCAAAGAGAACTACCCAGGACTGTTTTTT
CDR3: CASSKENYPGLFF

J: TRBJ1-3
size: -
V: TRBV30
D: -
DNA: TGTGCCTGGACCAGGGGAAGCTCTGGAAACACCATATATTTT
CDR3: CAWTRGSSGNTIYF

J: TRBJ1-3
size: -
V: TRBV19
D: TRBD1
DNA: TGTGCCAGTAGGGCAGGGGGCTTTCGAAACACCATATATTTT
CDR3: CASRAGGFRNTIYF

J: TRBJ1-4
size: -
V: TRBV5-1
D: TRBD1
DNA: TGCGCCAGCAGCTTGGGACAGGGCGATGAAAAACTGTTTTTT
CDR3: CASSLGQGDEKLFF

J: TRBJ1-5
size: -
V: TRBV30
D: -
DNA: TGTGCCTGGAGTGTAGAAAGCAATCAGCCCCAGCATTTT
CDR3: CAWSVESNQPQHF

J: TRBJ2-7
size: -
V: TRBV29-1
D: -
DNA: TGCAGCGTCTACACACAGGGCGACTCCTACGAGCAGCACTTC
CDR3: CSVYTQGDSYEQHF

J: TRBJ1-3
size: -
V: TRBV2
D: -
DNA: TGTGCCAGCAGTGATCCAGGGATTGGAAACACCATATATTTT
CDR3: CASSDPGIGNTIYF